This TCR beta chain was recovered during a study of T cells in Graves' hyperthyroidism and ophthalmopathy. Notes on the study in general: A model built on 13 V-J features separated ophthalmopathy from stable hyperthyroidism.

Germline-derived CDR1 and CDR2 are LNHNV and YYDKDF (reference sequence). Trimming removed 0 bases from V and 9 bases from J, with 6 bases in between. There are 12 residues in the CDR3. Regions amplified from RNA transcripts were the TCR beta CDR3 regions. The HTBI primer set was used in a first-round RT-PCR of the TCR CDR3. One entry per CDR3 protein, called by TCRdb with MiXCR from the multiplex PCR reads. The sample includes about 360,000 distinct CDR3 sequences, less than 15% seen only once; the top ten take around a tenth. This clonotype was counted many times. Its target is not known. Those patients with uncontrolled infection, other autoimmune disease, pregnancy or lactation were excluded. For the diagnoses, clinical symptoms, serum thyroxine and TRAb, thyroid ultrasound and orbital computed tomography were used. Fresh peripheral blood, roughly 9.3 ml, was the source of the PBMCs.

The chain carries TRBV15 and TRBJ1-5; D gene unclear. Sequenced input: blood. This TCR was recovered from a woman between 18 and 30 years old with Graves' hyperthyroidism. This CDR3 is CATSRDGRPQHF. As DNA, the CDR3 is TGTGCCACCAGCAGAGATGGGAGGCCCCAGCATTTT.